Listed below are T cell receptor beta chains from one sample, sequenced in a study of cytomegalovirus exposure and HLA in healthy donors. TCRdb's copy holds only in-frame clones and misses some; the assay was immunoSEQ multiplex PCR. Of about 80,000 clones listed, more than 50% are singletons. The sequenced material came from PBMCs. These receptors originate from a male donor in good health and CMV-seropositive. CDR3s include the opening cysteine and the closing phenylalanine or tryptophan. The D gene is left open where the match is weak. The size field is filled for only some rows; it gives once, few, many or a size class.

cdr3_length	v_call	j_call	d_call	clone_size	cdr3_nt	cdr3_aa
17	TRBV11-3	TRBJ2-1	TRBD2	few	TGTGCCAGCAGTTTTAGATCCTTAGCGGGCGGGGACAATGAGCAGTTCTTC	CASSFRSLAGGDNEQFF
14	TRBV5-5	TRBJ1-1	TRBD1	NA	TGTGCCAGCAGCCTGGGACAGGTAGGCACTGAAGCTTTCTTT	CASSLGQVGTEAFF
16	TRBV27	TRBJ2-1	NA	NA	TGTGCCAGCAGTTCCGAAGCGGGTAGCTCCTACAATGAGCAGTTCTTC	CASSSEAGSSYNEQFF
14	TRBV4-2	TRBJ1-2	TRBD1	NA	TGTGCCAGCAGCCAGCCGGGACAGGGTGTGGGCTACACCTTC	CASSQPGQGVGYTF
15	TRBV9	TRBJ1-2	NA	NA	TGTGCCAGCAGCCCCCAAGGGGCGAACCCCTATGGCTACACCTTC	CASSPQGANPYGYTF
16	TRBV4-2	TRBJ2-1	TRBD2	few	TGTGCCAGCAGCCAAGATCGGGGGGGGGCCTACAATGAGCAGTTCTTC	CASSQDRGGAYNEQFF
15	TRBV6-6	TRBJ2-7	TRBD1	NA	TGTGCCAGCAGTTACGTCACAGGGGGAATCTACGAGCAGTACTTC	CASSYVTGGIYEQYF
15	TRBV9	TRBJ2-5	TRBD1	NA	TGTGCCAGCAGCGTAGAGGACAGGGGGTCAGAGACCCAGTACTTC	CASSVEDRGSETQYF
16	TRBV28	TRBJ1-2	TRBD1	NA	TGTGCCAGCAGTTTACCCCCCCAGGGGGCGGACTATGGCTACACCTTC	CASSLPPQGADYGYTF
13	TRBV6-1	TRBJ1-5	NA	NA	TGTGCCAGCAGTGTAAGAGACTTTCAGCCCCAGCATTTT	CASSVRDFQPQHF
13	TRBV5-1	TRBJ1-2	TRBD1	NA	TGCGCCAGCAGCTACGGACAGGCCTATGGCTACCCCTTC	CASSYGQAYGYPF
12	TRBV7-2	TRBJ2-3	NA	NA	TGTGCCAGCAGCGACAACAGGGATACGCAGTATTTT	CASSDNRDTQYF
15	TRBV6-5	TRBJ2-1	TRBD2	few	TGTGCCAGCAGCCTCGGCGGGGGGGCGGGCAATGAGCAGTTCTTC	CASSLGGGAGNEQFF
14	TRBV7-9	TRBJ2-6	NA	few	TGTGCCAGCAGCTTTAGAAGCGGGGCCAACGTCCTGACTTTC	CASSFRSGANVLTF
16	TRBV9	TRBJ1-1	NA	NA	TGTGCCAGCAGCGTTGGGACATCCTCAACGGACACTGAAGCTTTCTTT	CASSVGTSSTDTEAFF
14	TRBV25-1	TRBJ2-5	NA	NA	TGTGCCAGCAGTAATTTTGCGGGAAGGGGAGAGCAGTACTTC	CASSNFAGRGEQYF
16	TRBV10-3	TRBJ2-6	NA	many	TGTGCCATCAGTGAACAGGCGTCCTCTGGGGCCAACGTCCTGACTTTC	CAISEQASSGANVLTF
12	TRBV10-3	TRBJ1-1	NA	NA	TGTGCCATCAGTGCGACAGCCTGTGAAGCTTTCTTT	CAISATACEAFF
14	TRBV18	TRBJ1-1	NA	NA	TGTGCCAGCTCACCAAGGACATCGAACACTGAAGCTTTCTTT	CASSPRTSNTEAFF
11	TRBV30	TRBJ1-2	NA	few	TGTGCCTGGAGTGTATCAGGGGGCTACACCTTC	CAWSVSGGYTF
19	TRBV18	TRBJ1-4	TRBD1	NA	TGTGCCAGCTCACTTCTCCCCGGGACAGGGTTAAGAAGGGGCGAAAAACTGTTTTTT	CASSLLPGTGLRRGEKLFF
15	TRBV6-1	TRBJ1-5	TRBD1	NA	TGTGCCAGCAGTGACAGGGACAGGGGTTTTCAGCCCCAGCATTTT	CASSDRDRGFQPQHF
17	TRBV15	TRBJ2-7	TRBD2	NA	TGTGCCACCAGCAGGCGACTAGCGGGAGTCTTGGGGGACGAGCAGTACTTC	CATSRRLAGVLGDEQYF
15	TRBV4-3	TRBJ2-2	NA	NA	TGCGCCAGCAGCCAAGAAGGCTCGGGGACCGGGGAGCTGTTTTTT	CASSQEGSGTGELFF
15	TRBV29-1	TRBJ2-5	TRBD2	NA	TGCAGCGTCGTGGGACTAGCGGGAGGGGGAGAGACCCAGTACTTC	CSVVGLAGGGETQYF
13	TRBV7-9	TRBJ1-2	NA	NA	TGTGCCAGCAGTCGAGAAACGGTTACGGGCTACACCTTC	CASSRETVTGYTF
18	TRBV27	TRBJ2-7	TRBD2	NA	TGTGCCAGCCGATTGGAAATAGGACTAGCGGGAGGAAAGTACGAGCAGTACTTC	CASRLEIGLAGGKYEQYF
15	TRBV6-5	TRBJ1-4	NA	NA	TGTGCCAGCAGTTACCGCGGACAAGAGAGTGAAAAACTGTTTTTT	CASSYRGQESEKLFF
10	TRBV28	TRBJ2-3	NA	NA	TGTGCCACCTCCCGGTATACGCAGTATTTT	CATSRYTQYF
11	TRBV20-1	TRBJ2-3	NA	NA	TGCAGTGCTAGAGATAGTAATACGCAGTATTTT	CSARDSNTQYF
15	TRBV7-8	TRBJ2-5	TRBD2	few	TGTGCCAGCAGCTCCATGCGGGGGGCTGGGGAGACCCAGTACTTC	CASSSMRGAGETQYF
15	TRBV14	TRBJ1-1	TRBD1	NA	TGTGCCAGCAGCTACCCGACAGGGTCGAACACTGAAGCTTTCTTT	CASSYPTGSNTEAFF
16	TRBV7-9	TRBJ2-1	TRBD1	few	TGTGCCAGCAGCCCTAGCAGGGGACAGGGGGTTCATGAGCAGTTCTTC	CASSPSRGQGVHEQFF
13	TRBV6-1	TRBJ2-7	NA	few	TGTGCCAGCAGTGAAGACGGGTACTACGAGCAGTACTTC	CASSEDGYYEQYF
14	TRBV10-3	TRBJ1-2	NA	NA	TGTGCCATCAGTGGAGAAGGGGCAGGCTATGGCTACACCTTC	CAISGEGAGYGYTF
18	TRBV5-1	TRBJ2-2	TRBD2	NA	TGCGCCAGTACCGGGACTAGCGGGATCTACGCGAACACCGGGGAGCTGTTTTTT	CASTGTSGIYANTGELFF
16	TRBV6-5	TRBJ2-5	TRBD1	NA	TGTGCCAGCAGTTACCAAGGGGGCTGGCGTCAGGAGACCCAGTACTTC	CASSYQGGWRQETQYF
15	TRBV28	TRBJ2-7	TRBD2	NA	TGTGCCAGCACCCGACTAGCGGGAGGGACCTACGAGCAGTACTTC	CASTRLAGGTYEQYF
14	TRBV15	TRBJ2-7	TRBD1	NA	TGTGCCACCAGCGGCCCGGGACAGGGTTACGAGCAGTACTTC	CATSGPGQGYEQYF
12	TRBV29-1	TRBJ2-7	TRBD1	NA	TGCAGCGCCAACAGGGGTAGCTACGAGCAGTACTTC	CSANRGSYEQYF
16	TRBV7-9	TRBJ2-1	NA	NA	TGTGCCAGCAGCTTAGCGCAGGGGGGCCGTTACAATGAGCAGTTCTTC	CASSLAQGGRYNEQFF
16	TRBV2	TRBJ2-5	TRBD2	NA	TGTGCCAGCAGTGATGGGCTGGGACTAGTCGGGGAGACCCAGTACTTC	CASSDGLGLVGETQYF
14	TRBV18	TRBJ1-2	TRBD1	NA	TGTGCCAGCTCACCACCGACAGGGACCTATGGCTACACCTTC	CASSPPTGTYGYTF
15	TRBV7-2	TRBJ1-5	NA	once	TGTGCCAGCAGCTTAGTTAGGGGCGACGATCAGCCCCAGCATTTT	CASSLVRGDDQPQHF
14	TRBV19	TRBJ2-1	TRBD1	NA	TGTGCCAGTAGGGCGACAGGGGGAAAGCATGAGCAGTTCTTC	CASRATGGKHEQFF
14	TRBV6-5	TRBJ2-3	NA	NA	TGTGCCAGCAGTTACGGGGCAACCACAGATACGCAGTATTTT	CASSYGATTDTQYF
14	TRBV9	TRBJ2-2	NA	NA	TGTGCCAGCACTAAAGGGGTGGATAGCGGGGAGCTGTTTTTT	CASTKGVDSGELFF
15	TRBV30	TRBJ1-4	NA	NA	TGTGCCTGGAGTGAGACGGGAGCAACTAATGAAAAACTGTTTTTT	CAWSETGATNEKLFF
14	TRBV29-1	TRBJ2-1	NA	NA	TGCAGCGGGGGAGTTAGGGCCCTGAACAATGAGCAGTTCTTC	CSGGVRALNNEQFF
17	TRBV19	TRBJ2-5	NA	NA	TGTGCCAGTAGCATTGGGACCGGGACACCGTACCAAGAGACCCAGTACTTC	CASSIGTGTPYQETQYF
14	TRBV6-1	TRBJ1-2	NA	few	TGTGCCAGCAGTGAACTCGGGGGTAGCGCTGGCTACACCTTC	CASSELGGSAGYTF
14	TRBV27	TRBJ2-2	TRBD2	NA	TGTGCCAGCAGTGCGGGGGATGGAACCGGGGAGCTGTTTTTT	CASSAGDGTGELFF
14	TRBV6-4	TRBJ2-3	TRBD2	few	TGTGCCAGCAGTGTAGCGGGAGGTCCAGATACGCAGTATTTT	CASSVAGGPDTQYF
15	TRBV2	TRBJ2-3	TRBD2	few	TGTGCCAGCAGGGCGACTAGCGCAAACACAGATACGCAGTATTTT	CASRATSANTDTQYF
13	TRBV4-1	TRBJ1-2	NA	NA	TGCGCCAGCAGGGCGGACAGCTTCTATGGCTACACCTTC	CASRADSFYGYTF
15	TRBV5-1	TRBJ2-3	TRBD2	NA	TGCGCCAGCAGCTCGGGAGGCAGGGTAGGGGATACGCAGTATTTT	CASSSGGRVGDTQYF
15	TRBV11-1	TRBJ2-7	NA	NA	TGTGCCAGCGGGAAGAGCGACAGGATCCCCTACGAGCAGTACTTC	CASGKSDRIPYEQYF
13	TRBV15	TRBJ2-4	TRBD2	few	TGTGCCACCGCCGGGAGGGTCAAAAACATTCAGTACTTC	CATAGRVKNIQYF